This T cell receptor beta chain is drawn from a study of TIL therapy for anti-PD-1-resistant metastatic lung cancer. The germline CDR1 and CDR2 sequences are MDHEN and SYDVKM. This CDR3 is built from 16 residues. As to time point: pre-treatment sample, taken before nivolumab and TIL therapy. The libraries were made with immunoSEQ v3. TCRdb's table, derived via immunoSEQ multiplex PCR, lists solely in-frame clones and lacks some. The data contain about 15,000 clones, more than 70% of them seen just once; the ten biggest clones take up over 0.65%. The receptor was isolated from a person aged 25 to 79 with non-small cell lung cancer. The sequenced sample was blood, obtained at baseline. The chain combines TRBV28 with TRBJ2-6; D is tentatively TRBD1 or TRBD2 (6 bases each). The chain's CDR3 is CAGGGTGVYGANVLTF. The CDR3 DNA reads TGTGCTGGGGGCGGCACGGGGGTCTATGGGGCCAACGTCCTGACTTTC. The full variable domain, its missing parts supplied by reference TRBV28 and TRBJ2-6, is DVKVTQSSRYLVKRTGEKVFLECVQDMDHENMFWYRQDPGLGLRLIYFSYDVKMKEKGDIPEGYSVSREKKERFSLILESASTNQTSMYLCAGGGTGVYGANVLTFGAGSRLTVL.